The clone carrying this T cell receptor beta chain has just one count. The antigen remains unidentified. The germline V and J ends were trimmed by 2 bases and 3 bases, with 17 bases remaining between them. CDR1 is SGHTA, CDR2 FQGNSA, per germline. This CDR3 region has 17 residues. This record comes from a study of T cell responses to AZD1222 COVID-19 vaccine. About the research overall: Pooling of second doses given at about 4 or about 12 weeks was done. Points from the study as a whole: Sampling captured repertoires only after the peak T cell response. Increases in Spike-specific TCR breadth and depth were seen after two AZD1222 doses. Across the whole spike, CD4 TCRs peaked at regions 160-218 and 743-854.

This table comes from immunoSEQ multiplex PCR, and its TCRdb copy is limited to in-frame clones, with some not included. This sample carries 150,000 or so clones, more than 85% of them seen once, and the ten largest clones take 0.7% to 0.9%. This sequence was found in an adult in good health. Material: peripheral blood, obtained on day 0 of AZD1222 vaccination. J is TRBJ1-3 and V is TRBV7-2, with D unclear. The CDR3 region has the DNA TGTGCCAGCAGCTTATGGGGAGATCCGAGAGGTGGAAACACCATATATTTT. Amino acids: CASSLWGDPRGGNTIYF.